This T cell receptor (beta chain) is drawn from a study of metastatic and nonmetastatic thyroid tumors (dated by TCRdb to 2018 to 2020). Study-level background: Repertoires from peripheral blood and from tumor or nodule tissue samples of malignant and benign thyroid patients were compared. The investigation overall reported the following: TCR beta diversity was reported as significantly higher in malignant tumors than in benign nodules, in both blood and tumor samples.

The library was made by PCR. Instrument on record: Illumina HiSeq 4000. High-throughput sequencing was used to profile the TCR beta-chain CDR3 region of each patient. As for how the authors treated the data: A classifier to discriminate distant-metastatic papillary thyroid cancer patients was built from CDR3 differences across clinicopathological groups. The Shannon index was used to assess repertoire diversity, and the Morisita-Horn index was used to assess tumor-blood repertoire similarity. The public reads were run again by TCRdb, first through fastp at Q25 and then through MiXCR, and only productive beta chains were kept. The authors' filters were not applied to this entry. Across this sample there are around 40,000 clones, with about a sixth seen only once. The ten largest clones take up about 6.8% of the sample. Here V drops 4 bases and J drops 1 base, and the junction holds 7 bases not matched to any gene. The CDR3 goes from the cysteine to the phenylalanine over 18 residues. The kept DNA is CDR3 alone, 54 bases in frame from the first base. The germline V gene specifies SGHAT as CDR1 and FQNNGV as CDR2.

No patient had received any treatment before thyroid surgery. Using T-cell receptor beta sequencing, the study looked back at clinical samples from patients collected from the early 2010s to the late 2010s. This clone was recorded many times. The target of this receptor is not known. No per-base quality is available; no much larger clone lies one base away. Sequencing was performed on blood. The TCR sequence derives from a male donor with papillary thyroid cancer or a benign thyroid nodule (not recorded which). Some clones in this sample may be carry-over from other donors' samples. The sequence joins TRBV11-2 to TRBJ2-2; 12 nucleotides in the junction match TRBD2. The CDR3 has the sequence CASSSRLAGAQNTGELFF. The DNA reads as follows: TGTGCCAGCAGCTCCCGACTAGCGGGGGCCCAGAACACCGGGGAGCTGTTTTTT.